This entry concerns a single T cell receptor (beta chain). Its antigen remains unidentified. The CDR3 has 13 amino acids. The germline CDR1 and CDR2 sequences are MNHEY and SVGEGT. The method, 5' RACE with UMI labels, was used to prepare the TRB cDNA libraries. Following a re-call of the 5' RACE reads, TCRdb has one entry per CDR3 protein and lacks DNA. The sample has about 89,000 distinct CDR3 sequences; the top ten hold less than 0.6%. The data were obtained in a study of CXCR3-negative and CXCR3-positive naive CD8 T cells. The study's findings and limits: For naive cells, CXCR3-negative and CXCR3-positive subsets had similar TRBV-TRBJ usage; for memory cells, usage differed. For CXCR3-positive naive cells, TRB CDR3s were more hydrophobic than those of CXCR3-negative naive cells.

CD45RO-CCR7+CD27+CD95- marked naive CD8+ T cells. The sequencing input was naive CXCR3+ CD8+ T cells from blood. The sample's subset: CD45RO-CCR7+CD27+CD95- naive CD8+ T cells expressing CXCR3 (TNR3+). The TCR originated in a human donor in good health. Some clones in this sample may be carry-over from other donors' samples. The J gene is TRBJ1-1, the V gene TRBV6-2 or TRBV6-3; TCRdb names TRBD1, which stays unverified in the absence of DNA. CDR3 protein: CASSWGAGTEAFF.